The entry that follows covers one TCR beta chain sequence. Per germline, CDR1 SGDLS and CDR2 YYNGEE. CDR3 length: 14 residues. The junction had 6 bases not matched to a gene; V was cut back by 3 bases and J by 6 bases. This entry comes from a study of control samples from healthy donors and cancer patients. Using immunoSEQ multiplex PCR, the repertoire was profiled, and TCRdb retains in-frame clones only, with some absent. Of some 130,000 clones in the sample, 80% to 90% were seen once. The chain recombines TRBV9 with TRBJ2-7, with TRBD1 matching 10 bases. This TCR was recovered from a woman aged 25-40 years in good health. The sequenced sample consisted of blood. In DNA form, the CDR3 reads TGTGCCAGCAGCGACCGGGACAGGGGAACCGAGCAGTACTTC. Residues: CASSDRDRGTEQYF.